The present T cell receptor beta chain was sequenced within a study of human T cells and chemical hapten exposure. Attachment of unique molecular identifiers to individual cDNA molecules was performed in the library. TCRdb reprocessed the RACE reads via MiXCR and lists one record per CDR3 protein. The table records 130,000 or so distinct CDR3 sequences, around 8.2% of them present only once. Time point described: healthy volunteer bleed at 2 weeks. Before extraction, the whole blood was not fractionated, and total RNA was taken from it. This TCR derives from a male donor in good health. Some clones in this sample may be carry-over from other donors' samples. The sample taken for sequencing was whole blood.

The CDR3 nucleotides read TGTGCCAGCAGTCCCGGTGAAAAACTGTTTTTT. Residues: CASSPGEKLFF. The chain recombines TRBV4-2 with TRBJ1-4, with unresolved D. This CDR3 is 11 amino acids long. Trimming stripped 6 bases from V and 7 bases from J, with 6 bases between. In germline, CDR1 is LGHNA, CDR2 YNFKEQ.